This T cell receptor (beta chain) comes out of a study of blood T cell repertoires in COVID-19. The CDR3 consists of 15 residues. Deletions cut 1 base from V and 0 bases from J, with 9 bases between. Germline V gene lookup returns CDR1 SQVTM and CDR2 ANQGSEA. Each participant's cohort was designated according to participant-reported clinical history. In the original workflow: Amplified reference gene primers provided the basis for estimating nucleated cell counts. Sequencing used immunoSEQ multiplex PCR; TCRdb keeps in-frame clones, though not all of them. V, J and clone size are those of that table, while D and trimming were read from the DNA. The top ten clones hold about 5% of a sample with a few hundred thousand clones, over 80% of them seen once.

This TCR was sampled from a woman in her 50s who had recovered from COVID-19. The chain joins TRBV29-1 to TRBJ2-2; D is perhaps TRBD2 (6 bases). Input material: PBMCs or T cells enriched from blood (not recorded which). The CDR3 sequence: CSVEAVAANTGELFF. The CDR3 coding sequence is TGCAGCGTTGAAGCGGTAGCGGCGAACACCGGGGAGCTGTTTTTT.